The text below deals with one TCR beta chain. TCRdb's table, derived via immunoSEQ multiplex PCR, lists solely in-frame clones and lacks some. The sample contains approximately 500,000 clones, 70% to 90% of which appear only once. The sample comes from a study of blood T cell repertoires in COVID-19. Study information: Spain, Italy and the United States supplied samples that represented acute and convalescent COVID-19.

CDR3 size: 16 residues. The germline CDR1 and CDR2 sequences are SGHRS and YFSETQ. J gave up 6 bases and V 4 bases, and 14 bases lay outside the gene matches. This sequence joins TRBV5-1 and TRBJ2-7; 9 nucleotides match TRBD2. This clonotype was obtained from a human donor in a cohort sampled during active COVID-19. Sequencing was performed on peripheral blood. The CDR3 reads CASSGGGLGTSSEQYF. DNA for the CDR3: TGCGCCAGCAGCGGTGGGGGGCTCGGGACTAGCAGCGAGCAGTACTTC.